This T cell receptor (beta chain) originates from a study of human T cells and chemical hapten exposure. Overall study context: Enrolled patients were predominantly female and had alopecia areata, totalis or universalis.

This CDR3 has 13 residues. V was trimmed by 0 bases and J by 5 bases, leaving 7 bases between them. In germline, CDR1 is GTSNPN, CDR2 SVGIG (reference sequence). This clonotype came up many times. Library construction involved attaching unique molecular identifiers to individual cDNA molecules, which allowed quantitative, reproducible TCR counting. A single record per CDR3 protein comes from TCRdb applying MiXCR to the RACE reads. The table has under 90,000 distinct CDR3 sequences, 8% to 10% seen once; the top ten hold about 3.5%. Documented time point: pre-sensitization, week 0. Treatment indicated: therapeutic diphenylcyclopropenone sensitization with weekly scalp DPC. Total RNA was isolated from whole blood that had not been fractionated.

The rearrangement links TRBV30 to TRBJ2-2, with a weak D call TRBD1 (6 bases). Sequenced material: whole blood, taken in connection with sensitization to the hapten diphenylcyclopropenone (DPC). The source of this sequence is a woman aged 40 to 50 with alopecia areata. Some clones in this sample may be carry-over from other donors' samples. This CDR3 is CAWSVGGTGELFF. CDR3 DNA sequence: TGTGCCTGGAGTGTAGGGGGTACCGGGGAGCTGTTTTTT.